The following is a T cell receptor (beta chain) sequence with its context. As yet, its antigen is unknown. This specimen comes from a study of T cell clones after liver transplantation. The overall study: TCRbeta sequencing after a pre-transplant mixed lymphocyte reaction identified graft-donor-reactive clones, later tracked in post-transplant blood. Whole-study results and caveats: The donor-reactive repertoire was only partly measurable in a couple of subjects, lacking donor cells.

The CDR3 totals 15 residues. The germline V gene encodes CDR1 LNHDA and CDR2 SQIVND (reference sequence). The ends lost 3 bases at V and 6 bases at J; junction bases unmatched: 8. Measured with immunoSEQ multiplex PCR; TCRdb has only the in-frame clones, and not every one. The sample carries some 110,000 clones, around 86% recorded once. V is TRBV19 and J is TRBJ1-2; TRBD1 agrees at 9 bases. This TCR was sampled from a human donor who received a liver transplant. The starting material was CD4+ T cells from blood, obtained before liver transplant. CDR3 in amino acids: CASSMGTGNRHGYTF. Written as DNA, the CDR3 is TGTGCCAGTAGTATGGGGACAGGGAACCGTCATGGCTACACCTTC.